Below, 6 T cell receptor beta chains from the same sample are listed, as sequenced in a study of blood T cell repertoires in COVID-19. TCRdb's copy holds only in-frame clones and misses some; the assay was immunoSEQ multiplex PCR. The repertoire holds a few hundred thousand clones, more than 70% seen once, with approximately 3% in the top ten. The sequenced sample consisted of peripheral blood. The origin of the receptors is a woman in her thirties with COVID-19, enrolled during active disease.

The chain employs TRBV12-5 and TRBJ2-1, with a possible D match to TRBD1 (5 bases). The V end lost 1 base, the J end lost 0 bases, and 13 bases lay between the germline ends. The CDR3 contains 17 residues. Germline CDR1 and CDR2: LGHNT and FRNRAP. CDR3: CASGLAADSSSYNEQFF. The CDR3 DNA follows: TGTGCTAGTGGTTTGGCGGCAGACAGCAGCTCCTACAATGAGCAGTTCTTC.

The chain has TRBV11-2 and TRBJ2-2; 8 nucleotides match TRBD2. Unmatched junction bases numbered 4, after V lost 3 bases and J lost 4 bases. CDR1 is SGHAT and CDR2 is FQNNGV in the germline V gene. This CDR3 spans 15 amino acids. DNA for the CDR3: TGTGCCAGCAGCTTCGGGGGGGCTAGCACCGGGGAGCTGTTTTTT. Amino acid sequence: CASSFGGASTGELFF.

This chain links TRBV2 with TRBJ2-3, with 7 bases matching TRBD2. Per the germline V gene, CDR1 is SNHLY and CDR2 is FYNNEI. The V segment lost 2 bases and the J segment 1 base; nucleotides outside the gene matches: 12. The CDR3 totals 18 residues. In nucleotides, the CDR3 is TGTGCCAGCAGTGAAACCCTAGCATGGGGGGGTGGCACAGATACGCAGTATTTT. As protein: CASSETLAWGGGTDTQYF. The whole variable domain, filled in from reference TRBV2 and TRBJ2-3, reads EPEVTQTPSHQVTQMGQEVILRCVPISNHLYFYWYRQILGQKVEFLVSFYNNEISEKSEIFDDQFSVERPDGSNFTLKIRSTKLEDSAMYFCASSETLAWGGGTDTQYFGPGTRLTVL.

The chain has TRBV6-1 and TRBJ2-7; D gene uncertain. The germline CDR1 and CDR2 sequences are MNHNS and SASEGT. The CDR3 consists of 16 residues. The V end lost 4 bases, the J end lost 0 bases, and 16 bases lay between the germline ends. As DNA, the CDR3 is TGTGCCAGCAGTGTGATCCGCCAGGTGCCCTCCTACGAGCAGTACTTC. Translating gives CASSVIRQVPSYEQYF.

This chain joins TRBV6-5 and TRBJ1-3; D not resolved. V was pared by 0 bases and J by 0 bases, with 6 bases between. Per the germline V gene, CDR1 is MNHEY and CDR2 is SVGAGI. CDR3 length equals 15 residues. The CDR3 DNA sequence: TGTGCCAGCAGTTACTCGAGGTACTCTGGAAACACCATATATTTT. Translation gives CASSYSRYSGNTIYF.

This chain joins TRBV5-1 and TRBJ2-2, with D possibly TRBD2 on 5 matching bases. Trimming removed 7 bases at V and 0 bases at J, with 13 bases between. The CDR3 runs to 15 residues. The germline V gene has CDR1 SGHRS and CDR2 YFSETQ. The CDR3 reads CASREAASNTGELFF. The DNA of the CDR3 is TGCGCCAGCCGAGAAGCGGCTTCGAACACCGGGGAGCTGTTTTTT. Full variable domain (rest looked up from reference TRBV5-1 and TRBJ2-2): KAGVTQTPRYLIKTRGQQVTLSCSPISGHRSVSWYQQTPGQGLQFLFEYFSETQRNKGNFPGRFSGRQFSNSRSEMNVSTLELGDSALYLCASREAASNTGELFFGEGSRLTVL.